This T cell receptor (beta chain) was profiled in a study of naive and memory T cell subsets. The SP2 primer and nested alpha and beta constant region primers amplified ligated cDNA in four rounds. Reverse transcription of blood and skin TCR RNA was primed at alpha and beta constant regions. TCRdb re-analysed the 5' RACE reads in MiXCR, keeping a single row per CDR3 protein. The sample includes some 60,000 distinct CDR3 sequences, roughly 7.5% of them seen just once. This clonotype has a count of ten or more. Its matching antigen is unknown. V was trimmed by 4 bases and J by 2 bases, leaving 10 bases between them. This CDR3 is built from 14 residues. Germline V gene data show CDR1 as MRHNA and CDR2 as SNTAGT. The library had UMIs added by 3' ligation of an oligonucleotide to TCR cDNA. Whole-blood samples were over 2 ml of peripheral blood from healthy adult volunteers. Unsorted total RNA, roughly 1 to 1000 ng, was DNase treated before reverse transcription.

Study-level points and caveats: The RNA method is potentially sensitive to activation and differentiation changes.

The rearrangement uses TRBV6-4 and TRBJ2-3; D is possibly TRBD2 (7 bases). The clonotype was recovered from a female donor in good health. DNA of the CDR3: TGTGCCAGCAGTGGGGGGGGCGACACAGATACGCAGTATTTT. Translation: CASSGGGDTDTQYF.